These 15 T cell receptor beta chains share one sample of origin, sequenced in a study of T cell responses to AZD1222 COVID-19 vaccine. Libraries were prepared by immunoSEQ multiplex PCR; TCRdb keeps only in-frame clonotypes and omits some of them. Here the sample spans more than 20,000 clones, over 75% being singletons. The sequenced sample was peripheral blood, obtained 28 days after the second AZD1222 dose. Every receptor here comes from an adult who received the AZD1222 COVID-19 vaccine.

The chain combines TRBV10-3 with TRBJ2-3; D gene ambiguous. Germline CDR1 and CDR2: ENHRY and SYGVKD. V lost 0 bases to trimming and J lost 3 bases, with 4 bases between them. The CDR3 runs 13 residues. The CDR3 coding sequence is TGTGCCATCAGTGAGTCGAGGACAGATACGCAGTATTTT. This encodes CAISESRTDTQYF.

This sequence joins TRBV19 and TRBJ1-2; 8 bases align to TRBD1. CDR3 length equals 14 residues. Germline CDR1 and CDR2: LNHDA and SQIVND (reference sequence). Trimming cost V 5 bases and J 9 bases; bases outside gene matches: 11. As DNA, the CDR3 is TGTGCCAGTAGTGTCCAGGGGGCTAGTGGGAGCTACACCTTC. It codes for CASSVQGASGSYTF.

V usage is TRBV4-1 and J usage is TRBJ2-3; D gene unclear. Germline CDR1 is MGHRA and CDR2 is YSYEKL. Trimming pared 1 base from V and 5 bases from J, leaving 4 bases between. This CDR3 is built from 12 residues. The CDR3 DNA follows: TGCGCCAGCAGCCAAGGGCAAGATACGCAGTATTTT. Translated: CASSQGQDTQYF.

The chain's CDR3 is CASSLAEQNYEQYF. CDR3 bases: TGCGCCAGCAGCTTGGCCGAGCAAAACTACGAGCAGTACTTC. The J gene is TRBJ2-7, the V gene TRBV5-1; D is unclear. Trimming cost V 0 bases and J 3 bases, with 10 bases left between them. Germline CDR1 is SGHRS and CDR2 is YFSETQ. The CDR3 totals 14 residues.

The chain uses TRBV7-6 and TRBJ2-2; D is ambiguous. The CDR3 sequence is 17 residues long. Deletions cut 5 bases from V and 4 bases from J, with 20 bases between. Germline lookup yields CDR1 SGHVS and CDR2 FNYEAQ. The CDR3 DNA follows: TGTGCCAGCAGCCTTAGTGTTGGTCCCGCGCGCACCGGGGAGCTGTTTTTT. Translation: CASSLSVGPARTGELFF. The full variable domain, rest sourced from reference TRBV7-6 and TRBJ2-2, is GAGVSQSPRYKVTKRGQDVALRCDPISGHVSLYWYRQALGQGPEFLTYFNYEAQQDKSGLPNDRFSAERPEGSISTLTIQRTEQRDSAMYRCASSLSVGPARTGELFFGEGSRLTVL.

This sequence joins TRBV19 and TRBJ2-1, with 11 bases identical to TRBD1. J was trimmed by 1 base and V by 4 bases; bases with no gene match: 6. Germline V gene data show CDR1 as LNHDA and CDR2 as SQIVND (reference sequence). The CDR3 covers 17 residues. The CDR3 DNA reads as TGTGCCAGTAGTACCCGGACAGGGGGCTTATCCTACAATGAGCAGTTCTTC. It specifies CASSTRTGGLSYNEQFF. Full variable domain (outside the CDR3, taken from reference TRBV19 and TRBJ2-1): DGGITQSPKYLFRKEGQNVTLSCEQNLNHDAMYWYRQDPGQGLRLIYYSQIVNDFQKGDIAEGYSVSREKKESFPLTVTSAQKNPTAFYLCASSTRTGGLSYNEQFFGPGTRLTVL.

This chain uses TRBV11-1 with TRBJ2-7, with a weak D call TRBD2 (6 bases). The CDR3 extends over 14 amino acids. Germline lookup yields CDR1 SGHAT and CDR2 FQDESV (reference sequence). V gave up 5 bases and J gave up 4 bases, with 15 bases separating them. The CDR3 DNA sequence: TGTGCCAGCAGCCCGAACTCTCTAGCGTACGAGCAGTACTTC. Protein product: CASSPNSLAYEQYF. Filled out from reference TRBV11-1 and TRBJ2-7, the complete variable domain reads EAEVAQSPRYKITEKSQAVAFWCDPISGHATLYWYRQILGQGPELLVQFQDESVVDDSQLPKDRFSAERLKGVDSTLKIQPAELGDSAMYLCASSPNSLAYEQYFGPGTRLTVT.

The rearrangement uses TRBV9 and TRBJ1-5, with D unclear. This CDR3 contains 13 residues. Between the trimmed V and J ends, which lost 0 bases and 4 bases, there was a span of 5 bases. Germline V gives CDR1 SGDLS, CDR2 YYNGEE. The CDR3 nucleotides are TGTGCCAGCAGCGTAGTTCCGAATCAGCCCCAGCATTTT. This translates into CASSVVPNQPQHF.

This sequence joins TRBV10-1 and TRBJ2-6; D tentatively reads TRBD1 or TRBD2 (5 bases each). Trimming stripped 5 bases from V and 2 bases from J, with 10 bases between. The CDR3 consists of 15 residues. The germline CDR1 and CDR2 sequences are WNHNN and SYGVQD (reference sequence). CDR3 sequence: CASSPGTPGANVLTF. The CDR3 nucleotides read TGCGCCAGCAGTCCCGGGACCCCTGGGGCCAACGTCCTGACTTTC.

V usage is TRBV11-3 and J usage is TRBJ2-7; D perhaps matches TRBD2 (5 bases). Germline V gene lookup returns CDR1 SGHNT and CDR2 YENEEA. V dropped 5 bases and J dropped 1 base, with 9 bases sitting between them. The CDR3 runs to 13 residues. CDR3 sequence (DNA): TGTGCCAGCAGCCTCCGGGGTTCCTACGAGCAGTACTTC. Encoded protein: CASSLRGSYEQYF.

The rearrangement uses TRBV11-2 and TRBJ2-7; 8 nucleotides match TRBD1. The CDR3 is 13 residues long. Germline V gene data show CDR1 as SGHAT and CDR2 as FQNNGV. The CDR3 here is CAAARDRFYEQYF. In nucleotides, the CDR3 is TGTGCAGCGGCCCGGGACAGGTTCTACGAGCAGTACTTC.

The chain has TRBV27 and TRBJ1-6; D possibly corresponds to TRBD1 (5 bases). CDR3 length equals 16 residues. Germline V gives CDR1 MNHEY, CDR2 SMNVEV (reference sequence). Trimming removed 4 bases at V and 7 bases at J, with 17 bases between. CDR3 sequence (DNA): TGTGCCAGCAGTTCCTACCTCGGGACCAAAAATTCACCCCTCCACTTT. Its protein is CASSSYLGTKNSPLHF.

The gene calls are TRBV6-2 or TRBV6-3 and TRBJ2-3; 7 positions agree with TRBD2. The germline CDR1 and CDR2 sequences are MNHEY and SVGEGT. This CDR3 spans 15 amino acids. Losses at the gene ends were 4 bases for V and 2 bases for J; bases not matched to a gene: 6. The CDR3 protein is CASSLIAGITDTQYF. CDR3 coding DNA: TGTGCCAGCAGTTTAATAGCGGGTATCACAGATACGCAGTATTTT.

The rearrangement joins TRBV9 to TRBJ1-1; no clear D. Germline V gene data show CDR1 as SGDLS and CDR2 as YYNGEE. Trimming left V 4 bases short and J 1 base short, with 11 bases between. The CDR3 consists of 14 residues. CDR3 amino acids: CASSLGPENTEAFF. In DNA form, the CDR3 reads TGTGCCAGCAGCCTTGGCCCGGAGAACACTGAAGCTTTCTTT.

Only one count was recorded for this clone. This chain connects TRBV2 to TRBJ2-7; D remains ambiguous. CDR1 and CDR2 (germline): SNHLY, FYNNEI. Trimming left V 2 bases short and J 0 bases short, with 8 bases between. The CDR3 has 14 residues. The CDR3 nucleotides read TGTGCCAGCAGTGAAAATAGGAACTCCTACGAGCAGTACTTC. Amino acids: CASSENRNSYEQYF. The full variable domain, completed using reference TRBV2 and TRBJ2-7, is EPEVTQTPSHQVTQMGQEVILRCVPISNHLYFYWYRQILGQKVEFLVSFYNNEISEKSEIFDDQFSVERPDGSNFTLKIRSTKLEDSAMYFCASSENRNSYEQYFGPGTRLTVT.